Reported below is one T cell receptor beta chain. The antigen it recognizes is unknown. Base-call qualities are not available, and no considerably larger clone is one nucleotide away. This record comes from a study of blood T cell repertoires in COVID-19 (TCRdb year 2020). About the investigation overall: Samples from collaborators originated in the United States, Italy and Spain and spanned both the acute and convalescent phases of COVID-19. Deeply sampled blood TCRbeta repertoires from subjects exposed to, actively infected with, or recovered from COVID-19 were included in the dataset. The samples were drawn from the first 160 participants of the ongoing ImmuneRACE study and from 1,254 subjects provided by 6 global collaborators. The repertoires were made available in a free public database intended to serve as a resource for research on the immune response to SARS-CoV-2. The prospective study material was composed of cDNA or gDNA derived from T cells, B-cell-depleted T cells, or PBMCs. A de-identified subject ID, COVID-19 status, age in years and sex were almost always included in the sample metadata. Where available, HLA class I and class II types were obtained from metadata supplied by the sample provider rather than from assay-based typing.

The germline V gene gives CDR1 as ENHRY and CDR2 as SYGVKD. The germline ends are 14 bases apart after V is trimmed by 3 bases and J by 0 bases. Measured from the cysteine to the phenylalanine, the CDR3 is 16 residues long. Left in the record is the CDR3 DNA by itself, 48 bases read in frame from the first base. TCRbeta CDR3 regions were amplified from genomic DNA by means of the immunoSEQ Assay, a bias-controlled multiplex PCR. As for the original processing: The number of nucleated cells in each sample was estimated from the amplification of reference gene primers within the assay. To quantify the absolute abundance of each unique TCRbeta CDR3 rearrangement, sequence reads were collapsed and filtered. Productive Simpson clonality was computed per sample as the square root of Simpson's diversity index over productive rearrangements. Drawn from immuneACCESS, this table holds only the in-frame rearrangements with V and J called that TCRdb kept. Clones are partly lost; checked studies trace under half to an unresolved V gene and leave the rest unexplained. V, J and clone size are those of that table, while D and trimming were read from the DNA. The sample table contains hundreds of thousands of clones; only one count was recorded for around 92% of them. Of the sample, approximately 3% falls within the top ten clones.

At one collaborating source in Seattle, patients were enrolled during active infection and were followed longitudinally through the course of disease. The collaborating institutions used their own protocols to collect whole blood in K2EDTA tubes. For TCRbeta analysis, collaborator samples were shipped as frozen whole blood, as isolated PBMCs, or as DNA extracted from either sample type. The paper's findings and limits, for the study overall: Clinical and demographic metadata were provided uncurated, with the amount varying by source and participant.

What was sequenced was peripheral blood. Rearrangement joined TRBV10-3 to TRBJ2-5; the D gene is not confidently resolved. This receptor was obtained from a woman in her twenties or thirties with COVID-19, enrolled during active disease. The sequenced DNA: TGTGCCATCAGTGATTCACGCGGCTCCAACCAAGAGACCCAGTACTTC. Its product reads: CAISDSRGSNQETQYF.